This record concerns one TCR beta chain sequence. Its cognate antigen is unknown. Trimming removed 5 bases from V and 13 bases from J; junction bases left unmatched: 7. Germline V gene data show CDR1 as SQVTM and CDR2 as ANQGSEA. This CDR3 has 13 residues. The sample originates from a study of cytomegalovirus exposure and HLA in healthy donors. In the PCR, 60 Vbeta and 13 Jbeta primers were used. Using immunoSEQ multiplex PCR, the repertoire was profiled, and TCRdb retains in-frame clones only, with some absent. The data contain around 91,000 clones, more than 70% of them seen just once; the ten biggest clones take up 2% to 3%. Study observations and caveats: Within an earlier analysis, most TCR beta V segments proved productive either about 90% or about 30% of the time.

Sequenced sample: PBMCs. The sequence was obtained from a male donor in good health and CMV-seropositive. V is TRBV29-1 and J is TRBJ2-1, with 14 bases matching TRBD2. This CDR3 is CSVSWGLAGVQFF. DNA of the CDR3: TGCAGCGTTAGCTGGGGACTAGCGGGAGTACAGTTCTTC.